This TCR beta chain was observed in a study of blood T cell repertoires in COVID-19. Across the study: Samples taken during acute and convalescent COVID-19 were collected in the United States, Italy and Spain.

Per germline, CDR1 MGHRA and CDR2 YSYEKL. CDR3 length: 14 residues. V lost 3 bases and J 5 bases, leaving 11 bases between the germline ends. Before being deemed recovered, Cohort 3 donors had two negative PCRs, clearance, or symptom resolution. Under the authors' procedure: Amplification of reference gene primers provided the estimated nucleated cell counts. Data came from immunoSEQ multiplex PCR; TCRdb stores just in-frame clones and leaves some out. From that table come the V and J calls and clone size; the DNA was used to work out D and trimming. Among about 310,000 clones, under 90% were seen once, and the ten largest hold about 5.2%.

The sample consisted of PBMCs or T cells enriched from blood (not recorded which). The sequence was obtained from a man between 60 and 70 years old who had recovered from COVID-19. The chain combines TRBV4-1 with TRBJ1-5; TRBD1 might be the D (5 bases). Here the CDR3 reads CASSHLQEDQPQHF. The DNA of the CDR3 is TGCGCCAGCAGCCACCTACAGGAAGATCAGCCCCAGCATTTT.